One sample yielded the 14 T cell receptor beta chains listed below, sequenced in a study of cytomegalovirus exposure and HLA in healthy donors. Repertoires were generated with immunoSEQ multiplex PCR, while TCRdb's copy carries only in-frame clones and drops some. The sample carries some 80,000 clones, 95% to 97% recorded once. Sample: PBMCs. The receptors shown here come from a woman between 18 and 29 years old in good health and CMV-seronegative.

This clone was counted once. This chain's CDR3 is CASSPQGASRKTQYF. The CDR3 DNA is TGTGCCAGCAGTCCACAGGGGGCATCTCGTAAGACCCAGTACTTC. V and J are TRBV28 and TRBJ2-5, with TRBD1 identical over 9 bases. Per the germline V gene, CDR1 is MDHEN and CDR2 is SYDVKM. This CDR3 contains 15 residues. J gave up 6 bases and V 5 bases, and 10 bases lay outside the gene matches.

Turning to this clone: This same CDR3 is encoded by further DNA sequences in the sample. This chain joins TRBV18 and TRBJ2-5; D not resolved. The CDR3 has 13 amino acids. CDR1 and CDR2 from the germline V gene are KGHSH and LQKENI. Trimming cost V 0 bases and J 4 bases, with 6 bases left between them. CDR3 region: CASSPPSGETQYF. The CDR3 DNA reads TGTGCCAGCTCACCACCCAGTGGAGAGACCCAGTACTTC. Combining the CDR3 with reference TRBV18 and TRBJ2-5 gives the whole variable domain NAGVMQNPRHLVRRRGQEARLRCSPMKGHSHVYWYRQLPEEGLKFMVYLQKENIIDESGMPKERFSAEFPKEGPSILRIQQVVRGDSAAYFCASSPPSGETQYFGPGTRLLVL.

This sequence joins TRBV7-8 and TRBJ1-1; D is unresolved. V lost 1 base and J 4 bases, leaving 7 bases between the germline ends. The CDR3 contains 13 residues. The germline gives CDR1 SGHVS, CDR2 FQNEAQ. The CDR3 protein is CASSLGESTEAFF. In DNA form, the CDR3 reads TGTGCCAGCAGCTTAGGGGAGAGCACTGAAGCTTTCTTT.

V usage is TRBV5-1 and J usage is TRBJ2-3; 8 positions match TRBD1. Germline V CDR1 and CDR2: SGHRS, YFSETQ. V lost 4 bases, J lost 2 bases, and 18 bases stayed unmatched. This CDR3 has 19 residues. This chain's CDR3 is CASSPLPLATGANTDTQYF. Here the CDR3 DNA reads TGCGCCAGCAGCCCTCTACCGTTGGCGACAGGGGCAAACACAGATACGCAGTATTTT. Complete variable domain (other parts from reference TRBV5-1 and TRBJ2-3): KAGVTQTPRYLIKTRGQQVTLSCSPISGHRSVSWYQQTPGQGLQFLFEYFSETQRNKGNFPGRFSGRQFSNSRSEMNVSTLELGDSALYLCASSPLPLATGANTDTQYFGPGTRLTVL.

The J gene is TRBJ2-1, the V gene TRBV7-9, with TRBD2 matching over 8 bases. From germline, CDR1 is SEHNR and CDR2 FQNEAQ (reference sequence). V dropped 9 bases and J dropped 7; count of bases not matched to a gene: 20. This CDR3 has 17 residues. In DNA, the CDR3 is TGTGCCAGTACTAGGCCAATGACGGGACTAGAAATAAATGAGCAGTTCTTC. It specifies CASTRPMTGLEINEQFF.

The gene calls are TRBV9 and TRBJ2-7; D possibly corresponds to TRBD2 (6 bases). The germline V gene has CDR1 SGDLS and CDR2 YYNGEE. This CDR3 comprises 13 residues. V lost 0 bases, J lost 7 bases, and 11 bases lay in between. This chain's CDR3 is CASSVDLAGEQYF. For the CDR3, the DNA is TGTGCCAGCAGCGTAGATCTGGCGGGGGAGCAGTACTTC.

Here the CDR3 DNA reads TGCGCCAGCAGCTTGGTTCTTCTAGCGGGGCCAACGGGCACAGATACGCAGTATTTT. This encodes CASSLVLLAGPTGTDTQYF. This chain links TRBV5-1 with TRBJ2-3, with 9 bases that match TRBD2. This CDR3 spans 19 amino acids. Trimming at V came to 0 bases and at J to 1 base, leaving 12 bases not matched to a gene. Germline assignment: CDR1 SGHRS and CDR2 YFSETQ.

The rearrangement joins TRBV11-2 to TRBJ1-1; 7 bases line up with TRBD1. CDR3 length: 13 amino acids. With 4 bases clipped from V and 7 bases from J, the junction kept 6 bases outside the gene matches. Per germline, CDR1 SGHAT and CDR2 FQNNGV. CDR3 region: CASSWGQINEAFF. CDR3 bases: TGTGCCAGCAGCTGGGGACAGATTAATGAAGCTTTCTTT.

The chain uses TRBV7-7 and TRBJ2-1, with unresolved D. CDR3 length: 14 residues. In germline, CDR1 is SSHAT, CDR2 FNYEAQ (reference sequence). V lost 4 bases to trimming and J lost 8 bases, with 15 bases between them. The CDR3 DNA sequence: TGTGCCAGCAGCTATCTTTTTCGGGTCGATGAGCAGTTCTTC. Its protein product is CASSYLFRVDEQFF.

This sequence joins TRBV10-3 and TRBJ2-7; tentatively, D is TRBD1 (6 bases). The CDR3 loop spans 14 amino acids. Deletions cut 3 bases from V and 2 bases from J, with 11 bases between. Germline CDR1 is ENHRY and CDR2 is SYGVKD. For the CDR3, the DNA is TGTGCCATCAGTGAATGGACAGCAACCTACGAGCAGTACTTC. Amino acids: CAISEWTATYEQYF.

This rearrangement joins TRBV9 to TRBJ1-1; TRBD1 might be the D (6 bases). Germline V gene data show CDR1 as SGDLS and CDR2 as YYNGEE. The CDR3 length is 13 residues. The V and J ends lost 3 bases and 5 bases respectively, with 11 bases between them. CDR3 loop: CASSDTGRTEAFF. For the CDR3, the DNA is TGTGCCAGCAGCGATACAGGGCGGACTGAAGCTTTCTTT.

The chain combines TRBV27 with TRBJ2-7, with D perhaps TRBD2 (5 bases). Trimming stripped 3 bases from V and 0 bases from J, with 9 bases between. The CDR3 has 14 amino acids. Germline CDR1 reads MNHEY; CDR2 reads SMNVEV (reference sequence). The CDR3 region has the DNA TGTGCCAGCAGTTTTGGGAGAACCTCCTACGAGCAGTACTTC. This gives the protein CASSFGRTSYEQYF.

The chain joins TRBV7-9 to TRBJ2-1; 12 bases fit TRBD2. The V and J ends lost 3 bases and 6 bases, in that order; junction bases with no gene match: 9. CDR3 length: 17 residues. Germline loops: CDR1 SEHNR, CDR2 FQNEAQ (reference sequence). The CDR3 DNA reads TGTGCCAGCAGCTTCCCTGTCGGACTAGCGGGATTCAATGAGCAGTTCTTC. Translation: CASSFPVGLAGFNEQFF.

The rearrangement links TRBV6-1 to TRBJ1-3; D gene unclear. In germline, CDR1 is MNHNS, CDR2 SASEGT. V lost 2 bases and J 2 bases, leaving 10 bases between the germline ends. CDR3 length: 15 amino acids. CDR3 region: CASSENLSAGNTIYF. The CDR3 bases are TGTGCCAGCAGTGAAAATCTGTCGGCTGGAAACACCATATATTTT.